A selection of T cell receptor beta chains follows, all from one sample in a study of PD-1 blockade in classical Hodgkin lymphoma. Produced via immunoSEQ multiplex PCR; TCRdb's table is partial and in-frame only. The data hold about 44,000 clones, with around 64% observed a single time. The sequencing used peripheral blood mononuclear cells (PBMCs), collected before the fourth cycle of nivolumab. The receptors here all came from a human donor with classical Hodgkin lymphoma. Both conserved end residues are part of each CDR3. The D gene is left open where the match is weak. Not every row has a clone size; where given, it reads once, few, many or a size class.

J: TRBJ2-7; size: -; D: TRBD2; V: TRBV19; length: 14; DNA: TGTGCCAGTAGTAACGGGCGGGAGGGCGCCCCGCAGTACTTC; CDR3: CASSNGREGAPQYF
J: TRBJ1-1; size: -; D: TRBD1; V: TRBV7-2; length: 18; DNA: TGTGCCAGCAGCTTAGCCCCAGGACAGGGAAGATTGGTCACTGAAGCTTTCTTT; CDR3: CASSLAPGQGRLVTEAFF
J: TRBJ2-1; size: few; D: TRBD2; V: TRBV28; length: 13; DNA: TGTGCCAGTACACTAGCGGGGGGGCCGGCGCTGTTCTTC; CDR3: CASTLAGGPALFF
J: TRBJ1-5; size: many; D: TRBD1; V: TRBV28; length: 15; DNA: TGTGCCAGCAGTTTCCCGGGACAGGGGATTCAGCCCCAGCATTTT; CDR3: CASSFPGQGIQPQHF
J: TRBJ2-3; size: many; D: TRBD2; V: TRBV7-9; length: 15; DNA: TGTGCCAGCAGCCCTAGCGGGATGCGGGTAGATACGCAGTATTTT; CDR3: CASSPSGMRVDTQYF
J: TRBJ1-3; size: few; D: TRBD1; V: TRBV5-1; length: 15; DNA: TGCGCCAGCAGGGGACAGGGGGCTACTGGAAACACCATATATTTT; CDR3: CASRGQGATGNTIYF
J: TRBJ1-2; size: many; D: -; V: TRBV2; length: 13; DNA: TGTGCCAGCAGTGATCCGGGTATGTGGGGCTACACCTTC; CDR3: CASSDPGMWGYTF
J: TRBJ1-5; size: -; D: -; V: TRBV5-4; length: 14; DNA: TGTGCCAGAACCCAAACGGGCGTCAATCAGCCCCAGCATTTT; CDR3: CARTQTGVNQPQHF
J: TRBJ1-4; size: -; D: -; V: TRBV10-3; length: 14; DNA: TGTGCCATCAGGGACGGACCAACTAATGAAAAACTGTTTTTT; CDR3: CAIRDGPTNEKLFF
J: TRBJ2-7; size: few; D: TRBD1; V: TRBV28; length: 13; DNA: TGTGCCAGCAGCGAAGACAGGGTCTACGAGCAGTACTTC; CDR3: CASSEDRVYEQYF
J: TRBJ2-1; size: -; D: -; V: TRBV4-1; length: 15; DNA: TGCGCCAGCAGCCGATTGACAGGATCTGACAATGAGCAGTTCTTC; CDR3: CASSRLTGSDNEQFF
J: TRBJ1-5; size: -; D: -; V: TRBV7-2; length: 14; DNA: TGTGCCAGCAGCTTAGCCCGGGGAACACAGCCCCAGCATTTT; CDR3: CASSLARGTQPQHF
J: TRBJ2-7; size: few; D: TRBD2; V: TRBV19; length: 15; DNA: TGTGCCAGTAGTATTGCTAGCGGGAGTTTTTACGAGCAGTACTTC; CDR3: CASSIASGSFYEQYF
J: TRBJ2-6; size: once; D: -; V: TRBV2; length: 16; DNA: TGTGCCAGCTCCCCGGATTGGCCTTCCGGGGCCAACGTCCTGACTTTC; CDR3: CASSPDWPSGANVLTF
J: TRBJ2-7; size: -; D: -; V: TRBV19; length: 15; DNA: TGTGCCAGTAGTATCGGGCAGGGGAACTCCTACGAGCAGTACTTC; CDR3: CASSIGQGNSYEQYF
J: TRBJ1-2; size: few; D: -; V: TRBV28; length: 13; DNA: TGTGCCAGCAGCTTGACAGGTAGCTATGGCTACACCTTC; CDR3: CASSLTGSYGYTF
J: TRBJ1-4; size: -; D: TRBD1; V: TRBV7-2; length: 14; DNA: TGTGCCAGCAGCTTCAGGGGGCGAGGAGAAAAACTGTTTTTT; CDR3: CASSFRGRGEKLFF
J: TRBJ1-5; size: many; D: TRBD1; V: TRBV18; length: 13; DNA: TGTGCCAGCTCGGAGGGGGCAGGTCAGCCCCAGCATTTT; CDR3: CASSEGAGQPQHF
J: TRBJ1-2; size: many; D: -; V: TRBV6-1; length: 14; DNA: TGTGCCAGCAGTGATCATTCAGTGCGCTATGGCTACACCTTC; CDR3: CASSDHSVRYGYTF
J: TRBJ2-2; size: -; D: -; V: TRBV5-1; length: 14; DNA: TGCGCCAGCAGCTGGAGAGAGAACACCGGGGAGCTGTTTTTT; CDR3: CASSWRENTGELFF
J: TRBJ1-2; size: -; D: TRBD1; V: TRBV7-2; length: 13; DNA: TGTGCCAGCAGCTTAGACAGGGGCCGGGGCTACACCTTC; CDR3: CASSLDRGRGYTF
J: TRBJ1-5; size: -; D: TRBD1; V: TRBV5-8; length: 15; DNA: TGTGCCAGCAGCCGAGGACAGGGTCCTAATCAGCCCCAGCATTTT; CDR3: CASSRGQGPNQPQHF
J: TRBJ2-5; size: -; D: TRBD2; V: TRBV5-1; length: 18; DNA: TGCGCCAGCAGCTTGGAGTTAAGCGGACTAGCGGGGGTTATTGCCCAGTACTTC; CDR3: CASSLELSGLAGVIAQYF
J: TRBJ2-7; size: few; D: -; V: TRBV28; length: 14; DNA: TGTGCCAGCAGTTCGCACACCGACTCCTACGAGCAGTACTTC; CDR3: CASSSHTDSYEQYF
J: TRBJ1-2; size: -; D: TRBD1; V: TRBV29-1; length: 13; DNA: TGCAGCATTAAGACAGGGGGCGACTATGGCTACACCTTC; CDR3: CSIKTGGDYGYTF
J: TRBJ2-5; size: -; D: -; V: TRBV21-1; length: 14; DNA: TGTGCCAGCGGATCCGGGACAGGGGAAAAGACCCAGTACTTC; CDR3: CASGSGTGEKTQYF
J: TRBJ1-2; size: few; D: -; V: TRBV30; length: 11; DNA: TGTGCCTGGAGTGTAAGGGATGGCTACACCTTC; CDR3: CAWSVRDGYTF
J: TRBJ1-3; size: few; D: -; V: TRBV5-1; length: 15; DNA: TGCGCCAGCAGCTTGGGAGGAACCTCTGGAAACACCATATATTTT; CDR3: CASSLGGTSGNTIYF
J: TRBJ1-4; size: -; D: -; V: TRBV18; length: 13; DNA: TGTGCCAGCTCACAGGGAGTGAGTGAAAAACTGTTTTTT; CDR3: CASSQGVSEKLFF
J: TRBJ1-3; size: -; D: -; V: TRBV6-6; length: 16; DNA: TGTGCCAGCAGTTACTCGACGGCAGTCTCTGGAAACACCATATATTTT; CDR3: CASSYSTAVSGNTIYF
J: TRBJ1-4; size: -; D: -; V: TRBV28; length: 13; DNA: TGTGCCAGCACCGCCGGGCCTAATGAAAAACTGTTTTTT; CDR3: CASTAGPNEKLFF
J: TRBJ2-5; size: -; D: -; V: TRBV6-6; length: 12; DNA: TGTGCCAGCAGCCGACCTGAAGAGACCCAGTACTTC; CDR3: CASSRPEETQYF
J: TRBJ2-1; size: -; D: TRBD2; V: TRBV6-1; length: 15; DNA: TGTGCCAGCGGAAGGGCGGGAGGGCCTGGCAATGAGCAGTTCTTC; CDR3: CASGRAGGPGNEQFF
J: TRBJ2-4; size: -; D: -; V: TRBV28; length: 14; DNA: TGTGCCAGCAGTTTGGGACTAGCCAAAAACATTCAGTACTTC; CDR3: CASSLGLAKNIQYF
J: TRBJ1-1; size: -; D: TRBD1; V: TRBV29-1; length: 13; DNA: TGCAGCGGTGGACAGGGGCAGAACACTGAAGCTTTCTTT; CDR3: CSGGQGQNTEAFF
J: TRBJ2-2; size: -; D: -; V: TRBV5-6; length: 14; DNA: TGTGCCAGCAGCCGGGACATGAACACCGGGGAGCTGTTTTTT; CDR3: CASSRDMNTGELFF
J: TRBJ2-5; size: -; D: -; V: TRBV28; length: 13; DNA: TGTGCCAGCAGTTTTTCTGACGTAACCACGCAGTACTTC; CDR3: CASSFSDVTTQYF
J: TRBJ2-5; size: -; D: -; V: TRBV5-1; length: 11; DNA: TGCGCCAGCAGCTTTATGGAGACCCAGTACTTC; CDR3: CASSFMETQYF
J: TRBJ2-2; size: -; D: -; V: TRBV7-2; length: 17; DNA: TGTGCCAGCAGCTTAGCGCGGGGAAGCCCCAAGCCAGGGGAGCTGTTTTTT; CDR3: CASSLARGSPKPGELFF
J: TRBJ2-5; size: -; D: -; V: TRBV9; length: 15; DNA: TGTGCCAGCAGCTCCTCCCCTTGGGTCCAAGAGACCCAGTACTTC; CDR3: CASSSSPWVQETQYF
J: TRBJ2-1; size: -; D: -; V: TRBV11-2; length: 17; DNA: TGTGCCAGCAGCTTATCCGGCGGGGCGAGCTCCTACAATGAGCAGTTCTTC; CDR3: CASSLSGGASSYNEQFF
J: TRBJ2-2; size: -; D: TRBD1; V: TRBV4-3; length: 18; DNA: TGCGCCAGCAGCCAAGACCCTCTGACAGGGACGAACACCGGGGAGCTGTTTTTT; CDR3: CASSQDPLTGTNTGELFF
J: TRBJ2-7; size: -; D: TRBD2; V: TRBV7-9; length: 15; DNA: TGTGCCAGCAGTAACGCAGCGGGAATCGGATACGAGCAGTACTTC; CDR3: CASSNAAGIGYEQYF
J: TRBJ2-7; size: -; D: TRBD1; V: TRBV28; length: 21; DNA: TGTGCCAGCAGTTTAAGAAGTAGCCCTGACCATCGACGACAGGGACGGGGAGAGCAGTACTTC; CDR3: CASSLRSSPDHRRQGRGEQYF
J: TRBJ2-7; size: -; D: TRBD1; V: TRBV27; length: 15; DNA: TGTGCCAGCAGGAGGATGACAGGGGGCTCCTACGAGCAGTACTTC; CDR3: CASRRMTGGSYEQYF